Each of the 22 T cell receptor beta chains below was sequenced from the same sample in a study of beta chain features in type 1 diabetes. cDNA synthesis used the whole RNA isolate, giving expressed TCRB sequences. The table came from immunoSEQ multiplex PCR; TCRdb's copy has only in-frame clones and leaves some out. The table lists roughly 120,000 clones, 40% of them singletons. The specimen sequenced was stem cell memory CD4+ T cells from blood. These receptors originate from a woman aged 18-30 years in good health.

In DNA, the CDR3 is TGCGCCAGCCATACAGGGGCTACCTCCTACAATGAGCAGTTCTTC. Its translation is CASHTGATSYNEQFF. The rearrangement joins TRBV5-1 to TRBJ2-1; 7 bases align to TRBD1. The CDR3 length is 15 residues. Trimming took 7 bases from V and 0 from J; bases not matched to a gene: 7. The germline gives CDR1 SGHRS, CDR2 YFSETQ. The whole variable domain, remainder taken from reference TRBV5-1 and TRBJ2-1, is KAGVTQTPRYLIKTRGQQVTLSCSPISGHRSVSWYQQTPGQGLQFLFEYFSETQRNKGNFPGRFSGRQFSNSRSEMNVSTLELGDSALYLCASHTGATSYNEQFFGPGTRLTVL.

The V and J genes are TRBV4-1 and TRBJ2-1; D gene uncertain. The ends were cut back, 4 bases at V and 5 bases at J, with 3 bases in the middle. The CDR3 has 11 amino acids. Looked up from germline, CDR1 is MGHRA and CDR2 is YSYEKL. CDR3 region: CASSRNNEQFF. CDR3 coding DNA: TGCGCCAGCAGCCGTAACAATGAGCAGTTCTTC.

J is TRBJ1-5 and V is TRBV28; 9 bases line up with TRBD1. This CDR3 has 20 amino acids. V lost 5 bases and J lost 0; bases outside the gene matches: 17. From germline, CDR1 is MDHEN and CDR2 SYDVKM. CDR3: CASSPPPGTGSSYSNQPQHF. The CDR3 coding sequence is TGTGCCAGCAGTCCACCCCCCGGGACAGGGAGTAGTTATAGCAATCAGCCCCAGCATTTT.

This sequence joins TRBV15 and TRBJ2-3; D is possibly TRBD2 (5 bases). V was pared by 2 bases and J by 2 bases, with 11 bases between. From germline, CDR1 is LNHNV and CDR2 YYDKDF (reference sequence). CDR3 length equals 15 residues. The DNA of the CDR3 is TGTGCCACCAGCAGAACTAGTCCTTTCACAGATACGCAGTATTTT. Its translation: CATSRTSPFTDTQYF.

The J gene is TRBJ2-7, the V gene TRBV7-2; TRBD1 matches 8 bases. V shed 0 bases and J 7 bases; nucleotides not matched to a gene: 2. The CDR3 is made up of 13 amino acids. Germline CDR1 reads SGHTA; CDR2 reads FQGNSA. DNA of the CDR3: TGTGCCAGCAGCTTAGCGAGGACAGGGGAGCAGTACTTC. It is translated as CASSLARTGEQYF.

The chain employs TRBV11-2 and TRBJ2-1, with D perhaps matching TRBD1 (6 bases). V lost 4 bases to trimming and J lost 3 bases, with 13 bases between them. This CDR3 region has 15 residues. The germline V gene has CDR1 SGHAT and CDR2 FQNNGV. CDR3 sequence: CASSSSGTIYNEQFF. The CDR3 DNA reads TGTGCCAGCAGCTCCTCCGGGACAATCTACAATGAGCAGTTCTTC.

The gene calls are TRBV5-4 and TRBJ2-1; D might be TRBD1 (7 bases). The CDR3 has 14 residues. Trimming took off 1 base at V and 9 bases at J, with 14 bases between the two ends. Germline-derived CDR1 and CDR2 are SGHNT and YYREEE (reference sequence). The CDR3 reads CASSLRTQGGEQFF. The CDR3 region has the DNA TGTGCCAGCAGCTTGAGGACCCAGGGGGGTGAGCAGTTCTTC.

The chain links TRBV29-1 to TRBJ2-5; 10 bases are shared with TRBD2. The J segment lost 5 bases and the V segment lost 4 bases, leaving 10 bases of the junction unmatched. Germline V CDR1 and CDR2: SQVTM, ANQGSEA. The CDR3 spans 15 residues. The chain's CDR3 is CSVGRAGGIGETQYF. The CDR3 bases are TGCAGCGTTGGAAGAGCGGGAGGGATAGGGGAGACCCAGTACTTC. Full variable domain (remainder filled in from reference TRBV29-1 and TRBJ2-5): SAVISQKPSRDICQRGTSLTIQCQVDSQVTMMFWYRQQPGQSLTLIATANQGSEATYESGFVIDKFPISRPNLTFSTLTVSNMSPEDSSIYLCSVGRAGGIGETQYFGPGTRLLVL.

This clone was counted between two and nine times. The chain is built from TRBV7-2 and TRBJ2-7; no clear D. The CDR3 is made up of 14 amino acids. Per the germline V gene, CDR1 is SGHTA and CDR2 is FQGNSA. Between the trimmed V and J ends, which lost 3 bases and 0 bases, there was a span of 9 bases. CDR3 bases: TGTGCCAGCAGCTTGTTGAGATCCTCCTACGAGCAGTACTTC. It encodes CASSLLRSSYEQYF.

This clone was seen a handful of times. CDR3 in DNA: TGTGCCAGCAGACTAGCGGGAGGGCGTTCCGAGCAGTACTTC. This encodes CASRLAGGRSEQYF. This sequence joins TRBV6-6 and TRBJ2-7; 13 positions agree with TRBD2. The germline CDR1 and CDR2 sequences are MNHNY and SVGAGI (reference sequence). CDR3 length: 14 residues. The V and J ends lost 6 bases and 6 bases, in that order; junction bases with no gene match: 5.

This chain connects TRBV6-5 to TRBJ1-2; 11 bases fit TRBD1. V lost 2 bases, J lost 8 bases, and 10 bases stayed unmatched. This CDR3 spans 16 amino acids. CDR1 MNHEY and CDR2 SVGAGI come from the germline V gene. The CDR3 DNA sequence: TGTGCCAGCAGTTACCAACGCGGACAGGGGGCAGGCGGCTACACCTTC. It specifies CASSYQRGQGAGGYTF.

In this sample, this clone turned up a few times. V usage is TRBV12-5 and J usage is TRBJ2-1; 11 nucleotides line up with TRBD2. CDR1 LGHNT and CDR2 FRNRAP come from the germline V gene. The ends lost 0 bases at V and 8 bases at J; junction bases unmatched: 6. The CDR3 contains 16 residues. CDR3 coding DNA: TGTGCTAGTGGTTTGGTACTAGCGGGAGCCATTGATGAGCAGTTCTTC. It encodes CASGLVLAGAIDEQFF.

Written as DNA, the CDR3 is TGTGCCAGCAGCTTAAAAGCCACCGGGGAGCTGTTTTTT. Protein product: CASSLKATGELFF. The V call is TRBV7-9, the J call TRBJ2-2; no clear D gene. Germline V CDR1 and CDR2: SEHNR, FQNEAQ (reference sequence). The CDR3 has 13 amino acids. The V end was cut by 2 bases, the J end by 4 bases, with 5 bases between. The full variable domain, completed using reference TRBV7-9 and TRBJ2-2, is DTGVSQNPRHKITKRGQNVTFRCDPISEHNRLYWYRQTLGQGPEFLTYFQNEAQLEKSRLLSDRFSAERPKGSFSTLEIQRTEQGDSAMYLCASSLKATGELFFGEGSRLTVL.

Here the CDR3 reads CASSRPTGGGETQYF. CDR3 bases: TGTGCCAGCAGTCGCCCGACAGGGGGCGGAGAGACCCAGTACTTC. The rearrangement uses TRBV28 and TRBJ2-5; 10 bases match TRBD1. V lost 5 bases to trimming and J lost 4 bases; unmatched junction nucleotides: 7. CDR1 and CDR2 (germline): MDHEN, SYDVKM. CDR3 length equals 15 residues.

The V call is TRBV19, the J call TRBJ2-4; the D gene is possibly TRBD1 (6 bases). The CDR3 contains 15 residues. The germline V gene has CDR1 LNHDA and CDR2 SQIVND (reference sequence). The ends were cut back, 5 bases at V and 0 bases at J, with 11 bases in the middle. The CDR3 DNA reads TGTGCCAGTAGTGCTAGGACAGAAGCCAAAAACATTCAGTACTTC. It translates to CASSARTEAKNIQYF. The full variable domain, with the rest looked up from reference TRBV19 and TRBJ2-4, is DGGITQSPKYLFRKEGQNVTLSCEQNLNHDAMYWYRQDPGQGLRLIYYSQIVNDFQKGDIAEGYSVSREKKESFPLTVTSAQKNPTAFYLCASSARTEAKNIQYFGAGTRLSVL.

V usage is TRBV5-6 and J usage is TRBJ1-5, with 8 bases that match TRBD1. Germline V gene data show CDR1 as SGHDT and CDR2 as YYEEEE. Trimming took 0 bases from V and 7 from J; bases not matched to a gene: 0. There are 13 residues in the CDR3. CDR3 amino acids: CASSLGQGQPQHF. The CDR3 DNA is TGTGCCAGCAGCTTGGGACAGGGGCAGCCCCAGCATTTT. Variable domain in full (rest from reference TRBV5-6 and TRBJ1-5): DAGVTQSPTHLIKTRGQQVTLRCSPKSGHDTVSWYQQALGQGPQFIFQYYEEEERQRGNFPDRFSGHQFPNYSSELNVNALLLGDSALYLCASSLGQGQPQHFGDGTRLSIL.

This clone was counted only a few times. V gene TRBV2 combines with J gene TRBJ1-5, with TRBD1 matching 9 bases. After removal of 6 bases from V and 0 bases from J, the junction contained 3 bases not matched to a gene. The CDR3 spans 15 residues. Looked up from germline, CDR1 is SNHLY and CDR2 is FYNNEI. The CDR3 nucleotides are TGTGCCAGCAGGGGACAGGGTGTTAGCAATCAGCCCCAGCATTTT. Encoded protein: CASRGQGVSNQPQHF.

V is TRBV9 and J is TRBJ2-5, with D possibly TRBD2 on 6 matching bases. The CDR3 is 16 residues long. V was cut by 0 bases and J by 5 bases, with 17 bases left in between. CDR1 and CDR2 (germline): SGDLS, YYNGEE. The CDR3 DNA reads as TGTGCCAGCAGCGTAGGGGCTAGCGCCCCCGTGGAGACCCAGTACTTC. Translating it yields CASSVGASAPVETQYF.

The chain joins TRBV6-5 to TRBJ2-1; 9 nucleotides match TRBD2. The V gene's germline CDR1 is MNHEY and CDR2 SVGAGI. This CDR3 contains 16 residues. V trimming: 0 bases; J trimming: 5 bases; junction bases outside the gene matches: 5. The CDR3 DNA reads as TGTGCCAGCAGTTACTCGAACCTAGCGGGACACAATGAGCAGTTCTTC. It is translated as CASSYSNLAGHNEQFF.

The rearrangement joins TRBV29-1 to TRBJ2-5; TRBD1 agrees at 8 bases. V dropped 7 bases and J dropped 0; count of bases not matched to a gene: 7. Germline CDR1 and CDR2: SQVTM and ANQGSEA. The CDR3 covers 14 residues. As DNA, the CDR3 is TGCAGCGCCGACAGGGGTCTTTACCAAGAGACCCAGTACTTC. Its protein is CSADRGLYQETQYF.

In DNA form, the CDR3 reads TGCGCCAGCAGCACCAAACAGGGCCTTGAAGCTTTCTTT. It codes for CASSTKQGLEAFF. The rearrangement joins TRBV5-1 to TRBJ1-1; D is perhaps TRBD1 (6 bases). This CDR3 region has 13 residues. Germline CDR1 reads SGHRS; CDR2 reads YFSETQ. V lost 4 bases and J 7 bases, leaving 14 bases between the germline ends.

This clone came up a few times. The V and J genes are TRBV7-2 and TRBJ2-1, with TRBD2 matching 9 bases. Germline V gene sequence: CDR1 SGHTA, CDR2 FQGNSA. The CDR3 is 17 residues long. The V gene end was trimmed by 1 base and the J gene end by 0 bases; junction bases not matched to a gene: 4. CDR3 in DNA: TGTGCCAGCAGCTTAGTTAGCGGGAGTTCCTCCTACAATGAGCAGTTCTTC. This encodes CASSLVSGSSSYNEQFF.